This TCR beta chain came from a study of blood T cell repertoires in COVID-19. Study-level information: There were acute and convalescent COVID-19 samples, and they came from the United States, Italy and Spain.

Method: immunoSEQ multiplex PCR; TCRdb's copy keeps in-frame clones and lacks some. The sample holds fewer than 200,000 clones, 84% seen once. Participants came from some 23 US areas, aged about 18 to 89 years. Contact with a PCR-confirmed or clinician-diagnosed COVID-19 case occurred within 2 weeks of entry. A note on this clone: At one end the junction does not follow the germline gene, possibly because of a read error.

Sequencing input: PBMCs or T cells enriched from blood (not recorded which). This TCR was sampled from a woman aged 30 to 39 who had been exposed to COVID-19.

The CDR3 spells CAGSPGQGRGTEAFF. CDR3 in DNA: TGTGCCGGCTCACCAGGGCAGGGCAGGGGCACTGAAGCTTTCTTT. This chain links TRBV18 with TRBJ1-1, with D possibly matching TRBD1 (6 bases). CDR1 and CDR2 from the germline V gene are KGHSH and LQKENI. The CDR3 is 15 residues long. Based on the CDR3 plus reference TRBV18 and TRBJ1-1, the full variable domain is NAGVMQNPRHLVRRRGQEARLRCSPMKGHSHVYWYRQLPEEGLKFMVYLQKENIIDESGMPKERFSAEFPKEGPSILRIQQVVRGDSAAYFCAGSPGQGRGTEAFFGQGTRLTVV.